The 17 T cell receptor beta chains in this list originate from one sample, sequenced in a study of blood T cells in healthy people across ages. The authors ran a second PCR of roughly 6 to 12 cycles using a sample-barcoded 5' primer and a J-beta primer mix. TCRdb called the 5' RACE reads again in MiXCR, with one record for every CDR3 protein. This table holds over 600,000 distinct CDR3 sequences, approximately 53% found once. Sequenced material: blood. Receptors were obtained from a man aged 40-55 years in good health.

The rearrangement uses TRBV29-1 and TRBJ1-6; TRBD1 matches at 7 bases. Trimming took 5 bases from V and 7 from J; bases not matched to a gene: 8. CDR1 and CDR2 (germline): SQVTM, ANQGSEA. CDR3 size: 14 residues. The CDR3 DNA sequence: TGCAGCGTTCGATTACAGGGGACGAATTCACCCCTCCACTTT. Translating it yields CSVRLQGTNSPLHF.

The V call is TRBV5-5, the J call TRBJ2-3; the D call may be TRBD1 or TRBD2 (5 bases each). CDR1 SGHKS and CDR2 YYEKEE come from the germline V gene (reference sequence). The CDR3 is 15 residues long. V was cut by 1 base and J by 4 bases, with 13 bases left in between. CDR3 protein: CASSLWQVGADTQYF. In DNA form, the CDR3 reads TGTGCCAGCAGCTTGTGGCAGGTGGGGGCAGATACGCAGTATTTT.

V usage is TRBV5-1 and J usage is TRBJ2-6; D is perhaps TRBD1 (5 bases). The V end lost 1 base, the J end lost 0 bases, and 14 bases lay between the germline ends. The CDR3 has 18 amino acids. Germline values: CDR1 SGHRS, CDR2 YFSETQ. CDR3 DNA: TGCGCCAGCAGCTTGTCTAGGCAGGGCACCTCTGGGGCCAACGTCCTGACTTTC. It specifies CASSLSRQGTSGANVLTF.

This clonotype was seen more than once but under ten times. The chain links TRBV10-3 to TRBJ2-7, with TRBD2 matching over 7 bases. This CDR3 contains 16 residues. Looked up from germline, CDR1 is ENHRY and CDR2 is SYGVKD. Germline trimming cut 0 bases from V and 2 bases from J; bases unmatched to any gene: 7. In nucleotides, the CDR3 is TGTGCCATCAGTGAGTCGACTAGCAAGTCTCCCTACGAGCAGTACTTC. This translates into CAISESTSKSPYEQYF.

The rearrangement links TRBV24-1 to TRBJ2-4; D may be TRBD1 or TRBD2 (5 bases each). The J call is in doubt because the DNA end fits TRBJ2-7 better. Germline V CDR1 and CDR2: KGHDR, SFDVKD. The CDR3 extends over 13 amino acids. CDR3 sequence (DNA): TGTGCCACCAGCTCGAGGGACCGCTACGAGCAGTACTTC. Its protein is CATSSRDRYEQYF.

CDR3 sequence: CASSLEEWRNEQYF. The CDR3 region has the DNA TGTGCCAGCAGCTTAGAGGAGTGGAGGAATGAGCAGTACTTC. The chain couples TRBV7-9 to TRBJ2-5, with TRBD2 as a possible D gene (5 bases). V was pared by 1 base and J by 11 bases, with 17 bases between. The CDR3 covers 14 residues. Germline V CDR1 and CDR2: SEHNR, FQNEAQ (reference sequence).

Details on this clonotype: Its ends do not fully match the called genes, so a read error is possible. This chain links TRBV7-8 with TRBJ1-1; D is perhaps TRBD1 (6 bases). Germline CDR1 reads SGHVS; CDR2 reads FQNEAQ. The CDR3 has 18 amino acids. In DNA, the CDR3 is TGTGCCAGCAGATTAGGGCCACCAAAGGACAGAGGGGACACTGAAGCTTTCTTT. Encoded protein: CASRLGPPKDRGDTEAFF.

Only a few counts were recorded for this clonotype. This chain uses TRBV7-2 with TRBJ2-7, with a possible D match to TRBD1 (6 bases). V lost 4 bases to trimming and J lost 3 bases, with 19 bases between them. The CDR3 spans 16 residues. Germline V gives CDR1 SGHTA, CDR2 FQGNSA. CDR3 nucleotide sequence: TGTGCCAGCAGCTCACGAACCGACAGGCCCAGCTACGAGCAGTACTTC. Protein product: CASSSRTDRPSYEQYF.

Concerning this clonotype itself: Germline and junction disagree at one end, which may indicate a read error. The chain joins TRBV2 to TRBJ2-5; 8 positions agree with TRBD2. Germline CDR1 SNHLY, CDR2 FYNNEI. The CDR3 has 16 amino acids. This chain's CDR3 is CAGRTRSMGGGETQYF. Here the CDR3 DNA reads TGTGCCGGCAGAACCCGGTCGATGGGCGGGGGGGAGACCCAGTACTTC.

V usage is TRBV13 and J usage is TRBJ2-1; D is perhaps TRBD1 or TRBD2 (5 bases each). The J call may be incorrect, as the DNA end agrees better with TRBJ2-7. Looked up from germline, CDR1 is PRHDT and CDR2 is FYEKMQ (reference sequence). The CDR3 is 14 amino acids. CDR3 sequence: CASSRDRATREQYF. CDR3 coding DNA: TGTGCCAGCAGTAGGGACCGAGCGACCCGCGAGCAGTACTTC.

This chain links TRBV20-1 with TRBJ2-1; D is possibly TRBD2 (6 bases). The V and J ends lost 6 bases and 9 bases respectively, with 21 bases between them. This CDR3 has 14 residues. In germline, CDR1 is DFQATT, CDR2 SNEGSKA (reference sequence). The CDR3 nucleotides are TGCAGTGCGGAGGGGTGGGCCAGTAGCGGTGAGCAGTTCTTC. This gives the protein CSAEGWASSGEQFF.

The rearrangement uses TRBV7-2 and TRBJ2-7, with 11 bases fitting TRBD2. The DNA end is a closer match to TRBJ2-5, so the J assignment may be wrong. Germline V gene data show CDR1 as SGHTA and CDR2 as FQGNSA. This CDR3 is 16 amino acids long. The CDR3 DNA reads TGTGCCAGCAGGCTGGCCGGGACTAGCGGCCATGGGACCCAGTACTTC. It is translated as CASRLAGTSGHGTQYF.

The chain links TRBV20-1 to TRBJ2-5; 7 bases are shared with TRBD1. The J call may not be correct, given that the DNA end is closer to TRBJ2-7. The CDR3 has 13 amino acids. Germline CDR1 is DFQATT and CDR2 is SNEGSKA (reference sequence). DNA of the CDR3: TGCAGTTCAAAGCCAGGGGGTTCCAACGAGCAGTACTTC. This codes for CSSKPGGSNEQYF.

V is TRBV7-2 and J is TRBJ2-1; tentative D call: TRBD2 (6 bases). V lost 10 bases and J 11 bases, leaving 21 bases between the germline ends. Germline values: CDR1 SGHTA, CDR2 FQGNSA. The length of the CDR3 is 13 residues. DNA for the CDR3: TGTGCCAACAGTCGACCAGGGACTGTGCAGCAGTTCTTC. Translated: CANSRPGTVQQFF.

The chain links TRBV7-2 to TRBJ1-5; 7 bases line up with TRBD1. This CDR3 is built from 15 residues. V gave up 5 bases and J gave up 7 bases; unmatched junction bases: 11. In germline, CDR1 is SGHTA, CDR2 FQGNSA. CDR3 sequence (DNA): TGTGCCAGCAGCGCAGGGGGGGGCCGGGAACAGCCCCAGCATTTT. Encoded protein: CASSAGGGREQPQHF. Full variable domain (outside the CDR3, taken from reference TRBV7-2 and TRBJ1-5): GAGVSQSPSNKVTEKGKDVELRCDPISGHTALYWYRQSLGQGLEFLIYFQGNSAPDKSGLPSDRFSAERTGGSVSTLTIQRTQQEDSAVYLCASSAGGGREQPQHFGDGTRLSIL.

The chain combines TRBV5-7 with TRBJ2-4; D is uncertain. TRBV5-7 is labeled an ORF, and its function is uncertain. This CDR3 spans 18 amino acids. The V gene lost 7 bases and the J gene lost 0 bases, with 23 bases spanning the gap. Here the CDR3 DNA reads TGTGCCAGCGAGGTTCACTACACCCTTCTTCTAGCCAAAAACATTCAGTACTTC. Its protein is CASEVHYTLLLAKNIQYF.

This rearrangement joins TRBV20-1 to TRBJ2-3, with 8 nucleotides matching TRBD2. The V gene end was trimmed by 2 bases and the J gene end by 2 bases; junction bases not matched to a gene: 9. CDR3 length: 16 amino acids. Germline V lookup: CDR1 DFQATT, CDR2 SNEGSKA (reference sequence). For the CDR3, the DNA is TGCAGTGCTAGAAGTATATTAGCGGGGTTCACAGATACGCAGTATTTT. Translating gives CSARSILAGFTDTQYF.